One sample yielded the 6 T cell receptor beta chains listed below, sequenced in a study of siplizumab effects on memory and regulatory T cells. Libraries were prepared by immunoSEQ multiplex PCR; TCRdb keeps only in-frame clonotypes and omits some of them. The sample consists of 90,000 to 120,000 clones, approximately 93% of them appearing once. The sample comprised Tregs sorted from blood. The receptor set was obtained from a human donor in good health.

This clone was counted only a few times. The gene calls are TRBV7-9 and TRBJ2-7; possibly TRBD1 or TRBD2 for D (5 bases each). The V end lost 5 bases, the J end lost 6 bases, and 20 bases lay between the germline ends. CDR1 is SEHNR and CDR2 is FQNEAQ in the germline V gene (reference sequence). The CDR3 runs to 15 residues. The CDR3 region is CASSASGALVVEQYF. The CDR3 DNA sequence: TGTGCCAGCAGCGCTTCCGGGGCGTTGGTCGTCGAGCAGTACTTC.

The genes are TRBV7-2 and TRBJ2-5; D may be TRBD1 or TRBD2 (5 bases each). CDR3 length: 13 residues. The germline gives CDR1 SGHTA, CDR2 FQGNSA. The ends were cut back, 5 bases at V and 5 bases at J, with 12 bases in the middle. The CDR3 region is CASSPTWGETQYF. The CDR3 DNA is TGTGCCAGCAGCCCCACTTGGGGGGAGACCCAGTACTTC. The full variable domain, in which reference TRBV7-2 and TRBJ2-5 provide the parts outside the CDR3, is GAGVSQSPSNKVTEKGKDVELRCDPISGHTALYWYRQSLGQGLEFLIYFQGNSAPDKSGLPSDRFSAERTGGSVSTLTIQRTQQEDSAVYLCASSPTWGETQYFGPGTRLLVL.

The chain has TRBV30 and TRBJ1-5; D call uncertain. Germline V CDR1 and CDR2: GTSNPN, SVGIG (reference sequence). With 1 base removed from V and 9 bases from J, the gap between germline ends came to 10 bases. The CDR3 sequence is 12 residues long. CDR3 nucleotides: TGTGCCTGGAGTGACGGTTTCAGGCCCCAGCATTTT. Translating gives CAWSDGFRPQHF.

The rearrangement uses TRBV5-1 and TRBJ2-1; 15 bases are a match to TRBD2. V lost 4 bases to trimming and J lost 4 bases; unmatched junction nucleotides: 3. The germline V gene has CDR1 SGHRS and CDR2 YFSETQ. CDR3 length: 16 residues. As DNA, the CDR3 is TGCGCCAGCAGCACCGGACTAGCGGGGGGGTACAATGAGCAGTTCTTC. The encoded protein is CASSTGLAGGYNEQFF.

Here the CDR3 DNA reads TGCGCCAGCAGCTTGGACGGTGGAAACACCATATATTTT. It translates to CASSLDGGNTIYF. The chain has TRBV5-1 and TRBJ1-3, with D unresolved. The CDR3 runs 13 residues. Per the germline V gene, CDR1 is SGHRS and CDR2 is YFSETQ. Trimming stripped 0 bases from V and 3 bases from J, with 4 bases between. The variable domain in full, completed from reference TRBV5-1 and TRBJ1-3, reads KAGVTQTPRYLIKTRGQQVTLSCSPISGHRSVSWYQQTPGQGLQFLFEYFSETQRNKGNFPGRFSGRQFSNSRSEMNVSTLELGDSALYLCASSLDGGNTIYFGEGSWLTVV.

The V gene is TRBV25-1, the J gene TRBJ2-7; D perhaps matches TRBD1 (6 bases). The CDR3 has 14 amino acids. Per the germline V gene, CDR1 is MGHDK and CDR2 is SYGVNS. V was shortened by 6 bases and J by 5 bases, with 17 bases between the two germline ends. The CDR3 protein is CASRDTGFVHEQYF. The CDR3, as DNA: TGTGCCAGCAGGGACACAGGGTTCGTCCACGAGCAGTACTTC.